Included here is one T cell receptor beta chain sequence, with context. The antigen is not known. The data originate from a study of Ad26.COV2.S vaccination and SARS-CoV-2 variants. Study-wide background: The vaccine Ad26.COV2.S was put into the muscle once, or twice with 56 days between. Study results and limitations: Vaccinees showed greater spike-specific TCR breadth than placebo recipients.

Treatment meaning: some 20 received Ad26.COV2.S at low or high dose, single or two shots; about 5 received placebo; per-sample allocation not given. Collection of the samples took place on day 63 after the first injection of vaccine or placebo. Wuhan-strain spike was delivered by a replication-incompetent Ad26 vector. With 0 bases clipped from V and 5 bases from J, the junction kept 15 bases outside the gene matches. Germline lookup yields CDR1 KGHDR and CDR2 SFDVKD. The CDR3 has 18 residues. The method was immunoSEQ multiplex PCR; TCRdb's version includes in-frame clones alone and lacks a portion of them. The table records 380,000 or so clones, 80% to 90% of them present only once.

The origin of this receptor is a person aged 18-65 years who received the Ad26.COV2.S COVID-19 vaccine or a placebo. The sequencing used peripheral blood, collected in a trial of Ad26.COV2.S vaccine versus placebo. The chain uses TRBV24-1 and TRBJ2-7; 7 nucleotides align to TRBD1. CDR3 in DNA: TGTGCCACCAGTGATTTGCCCAACAGGGGCCAGTGTATCGACGAGCAGTACTTC. This translates into CATSDLPNRGQCIDEQYF.